This TCR beta chain was identified in a study of T cell changes during pregnancy in multiple sclerosis (dated by TCRdb to between 2018 and 2020). The study in broad terms: Changes in the T cell repertoire over the course of pregnancy were examined in this study in women with multiple sclerosis.

The germline V gene encodes CDR1 SQVTM and CDR2 ANQGSEA. Trimming costs V 4 bases and J 6 bases, and their ends lie 11 bases apart. CDR3 length: 12 amino acids, cysteine to phenylalanine. CDR3 DNA is the only sequence kept; it has 36 bases, read in frame from the first base. Libraries were built with the immunoSEQ multiplex PCR assay. TCRdb took this table from immuneACCESS and kept in-frame rearrangements with V and J called. Such tables lack part of the clones; where checked against another copy, unresolved V genes explain under half of the gap, and the rest is unexplained. The sample table holds about 52,000 clones, of which roughly nine tenths were seen once. The ten top clones hold 0.35% to 0.4% of the sample. In the case of this clone: Its antigen specificity is not known. No much larger clone exists at a distance of one base, and base qualities are not known.

This clonotype was sampled from a female donor with multiple sclerosis, enrolled in a pregnancy study. Sequences were derived from CD4+ T cells from peripheral blood mononuclear cells, sampled before pregnancy. The V and J genes are TRBV29-1 and TRBJ2-3; TRBD2 is perhaps the D gene, given 5 matching bases. For the CDR3, the sequence is CSVASERDTQYF. The DNA reads TGCAGCGTTGCGTCCGAGCGGGATACGCAGTATTTT.